The clone carrying this T cell receptor beta chain was recorded many times. At one boundary the junction diverges from the germline segment, which might be a read error. The source of the sample is a study of blood T cells in healthy people across ages. Alongside a J-beta primer mix, a sample-barcoded 5' primer served in a second PCR lasting roughly 7 to 12 cycles. In TCRdb, the 5' RACE reads were re-called with MiXCR into one record per CDR3 protein. The repertoire holds 750,000 to 1,000,000 distinct CDR3 sequences, with 25% to 30% as singletons. CDR3 length: 13 amino acids. Germline-derived CDR1 and CDR2 are SGHRS and YFSETQ. The sample was also linked to a second study, of T cells of mothers and their children. From that study: Relative to unrelated pairs, biologically related mother-child dyads exhibited marginally greater, non-significant overlap.

The source is a woman aged 40 to 50 in good health. The chain employs TRBV5-1 and TRBJ1-2; 11 bases agree with TRBD1. The material sequenced was blood. The CDR3 here is CASSGTGGYGYTF. The CDR3 nucleotides read TGTGCCAGCAGTGGGACAGGGGGGTATGGCTACACCTTC.